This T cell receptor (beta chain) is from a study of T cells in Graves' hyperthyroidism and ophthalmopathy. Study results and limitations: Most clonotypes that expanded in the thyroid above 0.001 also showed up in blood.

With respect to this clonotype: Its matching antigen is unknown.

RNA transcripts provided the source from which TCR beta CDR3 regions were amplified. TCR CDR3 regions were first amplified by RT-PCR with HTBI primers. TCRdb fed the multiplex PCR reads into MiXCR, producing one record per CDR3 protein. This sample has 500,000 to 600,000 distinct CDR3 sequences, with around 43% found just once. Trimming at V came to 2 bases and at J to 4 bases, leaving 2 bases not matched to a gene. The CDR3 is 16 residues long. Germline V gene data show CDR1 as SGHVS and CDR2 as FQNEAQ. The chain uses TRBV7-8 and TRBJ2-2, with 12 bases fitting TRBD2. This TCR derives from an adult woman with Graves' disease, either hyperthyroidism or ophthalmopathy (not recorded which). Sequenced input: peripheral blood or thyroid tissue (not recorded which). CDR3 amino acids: CASSLRLAGATGELFF. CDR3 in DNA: TGTGCCAGCAGCTTAAGACTAGCGGGAGCCACCGGGGAGCTGTTTTTT.